Listed below are T cell receptor beta chains from one sample, sequenced in a study of T cell responses to AZD1222 COVID-19 vaccine. The protocol was immunoSEQ multiplex PCR, while the TCRdb copy is restricted to in-frame clones and leaves out a portion. The top ten hold around 5.2% of the sample, which has about 89,000 clones, around nine tenths seen once. The sample in question was peripheral blood, obtained on day 0 of MenACWY control vaccination. These TCRs come from an adult in good health. CDR3s include the opening cysteine and the closing phenylalanine or tryptophan. The D gene is left open where the match is weak. Clone size appears in some rows only: once, few, many, or a class for an expanded clone.

>TRBJ2-5|NA|TRBD1|TRBV28
CASSSPTGNQETQYF
TGTGCCAGCAGTTCCCCGACAGGGAACCAAGAGACCCAGTACTTC
>TRBJ1-4|NA|NA|TRBV28
CASSWGGDNEKLFF
TGTGCCAGCAGTTGGGGGGGGGACAATGAAAAACTGTTTTTT
>TRBJ1-5|NA|NA|TRBV28
CASSLGQLNQPQHF
TGTGCCAGCAGTTTAGGACAGCTCAATCAGCCCCAGCATTTT
>TRBJ2-7|NA|NA|TRBV5-5
CASSRAPDSYEQYF
TGTGCCAGCAGCCGCGCCCCCGACAGTTACGAGCAGTACTTC
>TRBJ2-5|once|NA|TRBV6-6
CASSYSDNTETQYF
TGTGCCAGCAGTTACTCAGATAATACCGAGACCCAGTACTTC
>TRBJ2-7|NA|NA|TRBV7-8
CASSGRTVPPPYEQYF
TGTGCCAGCAGCGGGCGGACAGTCCCCCCACCCTACGAGCAGTACTTC
>TRBJ1-4|NA|NA|TRBV28
CASSQVGQANEKLFF
TGTGCCAGCTCCCAGGTGGGGCAGGCCAATGAAAAACTGTTTTTT
>TRBJ2-3|once|TRBD2|TRBV12-5
CASGTSLAGGHTDTQYF
TGTGCTAGTGGTACATCACTAGCGGGGGGCCACACAGATACGCAGTATTTT
>TRBJ2-5|NA|NA|TRBV29-1
CSVERGLQETQYF
TGCAGCGTTGAAAGGGGTCTCCAAGAGACCCAGTACTTC
>TRBJ2-7|few|NA|TRBV19
CASSIIQDTIYEQYF
TGTGCCAGTAGTATAATTCAGGACACTATCTACGAGCAGTACTTC
>TRBJ2-7|NA|TRBD1|TRBV5-5
CASSWSRGPSYEQYF
TGTGCCAGCAGCTGGTCAAGGGGGCCCTCCTACGAGCAGTACTTC
>TRBJ2-1|once|TRBD2|TRBV6-5
CASSPLGEGEQFF
TGTGCCAGCAGCCCACTGGGGGAGGGTGAGCAGTTCTTC
>TRBJ1-4|NA|NA|TRBV7-2
CASSLEIGRLNEKLFF
TGTGCCAGCAGCTTAGAAATCGGGCGGTTGAATGAAAAACTGTTTTTT
>TRBJ2-6|NA|NA|TRBV7-3
CASSFTGTNVLTF
TGTGCCAGCAGCTTCACAGGGACCAACGTCCTGACTTTC
>TRBJ2-1|NA|NA|TRBV9
CASSGSASSYNEQFF
TGTGCCAGCAGCGGGAGCGCGAGCTCCTACAATGAGCAGTTCTTC
>TRBJ1-5|few|NA|TRBV29-1
CSVEGGVNQPQHF
TGCAGCGTTGAAGGAGGGGTCAATCAGCCCCAGCATTTT
>TRBJ1-1|NA|TRBD1|TRBV7-8
CASSPSTGMNTEAFF
TGTGCCAGCAGCCCCTCGACAGGGATGAACACTGAAGCTTTCTTT
>TRBJ2-1|NA|TRBD2|TRBV28
CASSTSGAGYNEQFF
TGTGCCAGCAGTACCAGCGGGGCTGGCTACAATGAGCAGTTCTTC
>TRBJ1-6|NA|NA|TRBV5-1
CASSDRTGNSPLHF
TGCGCCAGCAGCGACCGGACGGGTAATTCACCCCTCCACTTT
>TRBJ1-5|NA|NA|TRBV24-1
CATSDPTGNQPQHF
TGTGCCACCAGTGACCCAACAGGGAACCAGCCCCAGCATTTT
>TRBJ1-1|NA|NA|TRBV18
CASSPSGRENTEAFF
TGTGCCAGCTCACCATCGGGACGGGAGAACACTGAAGCTTTCTTT
>TRBJ2-7|NA|NA|TRBV6-1
CASSEVVRREQYF
TGTGCCAGCAGTGAAGTCGTCCGTCGGGAGCAGTACTTC
>TRBJ1-2|NA|NA|TRBV2
CASRAESYGYTF
TGTGCCAGCAGAGCGGAGAGCTATGGCTACACCTTC
>TRBJ1-1|NA|NA|TRBV3-1/TRBV3-2
CASSQGSLGAFF
TGTGCCAGCAGTCAAGGGTCCCTGGGAGCTTTCTTT
>TRBJ2-5|NA|TRBD2|TRBV6-1
CASSEPGLAGGTQYF
TGTGCCAGCAGTGAGCCAGGACTAGCGGGGGGGACCCAGTACTTC
>TRBJ1-2|NA|TRBD1|TRBV6-4
CASSDSATGVPYGYTF
TGTGCCAGCAGTGACTCGGCGACAGGGGTCCCCTATGGCTACACCTTC
>TRBJ1-4|NA|TRBD1|TRBV5-1
CASSFGTVGGEKLFF
TGCGCCAGCAGCTTTGGGACAGTTGGGGGTGAAAAACTGTTTTTT
>TRBJ1-1|NA|NA|TRBV21-1
CARPVMRARDTEAFF
TGTGCCAGGCCCGTAATGAGGGCGAGGGACACTGAAGCTTTCTTT
>TRBJ1-3|NA|NA|TRBV11-2
CASSLRADSISGNTIYF
TGTGCCAGCAGCTTACGGGCAGACAGCATCTCTGGAAACACCATATATTTT
>TRBJ2-3|NA|TRBD2|TRBV5-1
CASSLEAELAADTQYF
TGCGCCAGCAGCTTGGAGGCTGAACTAGCGGCAGATACGCAGTATTTT
>TRBJ1-5|NA|NA|TRBV19
CATSQRRLHQPQHF
TGTGCCACCTCGCAACGGAGGTTGCATCAGCCCCAGCATTTT
>TRBJ1-2|NA|NA|TRBV12-3/TRBV12-4
CASSPQGAHGYTF
TGTGCCAGCAGCCCACAGGGAGCTCATGGCTACACCTTC
>TRBJ1-6|NA|NA|TRBV9
CASSATVGAPLHF
TGTGCCAGCAGCGCGACAGTGGGTGCGCCCCTCCACTTT
>TRBJ2-3|NA|TRBD2|TRBV6-2/TRBV6-3
CASSTGGGTDTQYF
TGTGCCAGCAGTACGGGCGGGGGGACAGATACGCAGTATTTT
>TRBJ2-5|NA|NA|TRBV6-6
CASSYSGGRETQYF
TGTGCCAGCAGTTACTCGGGGGGCCGGGAGACCCAGTACTTC
>TRBJ1-4|NA|TRBD1|TRBV5-1
CASSLRPTGGFEKLFF
TGCGCCAGCAGCTTGCGACCTACAGGGGGCTTTGAAAAACTGTTTTTT
>TRBJ1-4|NA|NA|TRBV10-3
CAISESGDTEKLFF
TGTGCCATCAGTGAGTCGGGGGATACGGAAAAACTGTTTTTT
>TRBJ2-5|NA|NA|TRBV3-1/TRBV3-2
CASLRRGAQETQYF
TGTGCCAGCCTCCGTCGGGGGGCTCAAGAGACCCAGTACTTC
>TRBJ2-2|NA|NA|TRBV19
CASSIKGVTGELFF
TGTGCCAGTAGTATAAAAGGAGTCACCGGGGAGCTGTTTTTT
>TRBJ2-7|once|TRBD1|TRBV29-1
CSARDSGPYEQYF
TGCAGCGCAAGGGACAGCGGACCCTACGAGCAGTACTTC
>TRBJ1-2|NA|NA|TRBV28
CASSLNRVGYTF
TGTGCCAGCAGTCTCAACAGGGTTGGCTACACCTTC
>TRBJ1-2|NA|TRBD1|TRBV6-2/TRBV6-3
CASSNNRGYGYTF
TGTGCCAGCAGTAACAACAGGGGCTATGGCTACACCTTC
>TRBJ2-1|NA|NA|TRBV6-5
CASCIRDGEQFF
TGTGCCAGCTGTATAAGGGATGGTGAGCAGTTCTTC
>TRBJ2-7|NA|TRBD2|TRBV5-1
CASSLWASGVSYEQYF
TGCGCCAGCAGCTTGTGGGCTAGCGGGGTCTCCTACGAGCAGTACTTC
>TRBJ2-5|NA|TRBD2|TRBV28
CASSVAGGSARETQYF
TGTGCCAGCAGCGTAGCGGGAGGGTCCGCAAGGGAGACCCAGTACTTC
>TRBJ1-1|once|NA|TRBV24-1
CATSDLVGEAFF
TGTGCCACCAGTGATTTGGTCGGTGAAGCTTTCTTT
>TRBJ1-3|NA|NA|TRBV27
CASSSSREVRSGNTIYF
TGTGCCAGCAGTTCATCCAGGGAAGTCCGCTCTGGAAACACCATATATTTT
>TRBJ1-5|NA|NA|TRBV10-3
CAISEFENQPQHF
TGTGCCATCAGTGAGTTTGAGAATCAGCCCCAGCATTTT
>TRBJ2-5|NA|NA|TRBV18
CASSSNPGREETQYF
TGTGCCAGCTCATCTAACCCGGGCAGGGAAGAGACCCAGTACTTC
>TRBJ1-1|NA|TRBD1|TRBV5-1
CASRVGQRNTEAFF
TGCGCCAGCAGGGTGGGACAGAGGAACACTGAAGCTTTCTTT
>TRBJ1-2|NA|NA|TRBV28
CASTRDHLPADYGYTF
TGTGCCAGCACTAGGGACCACCTTCCGGCAGACTATGGCTACACCTTC
>TRBJ1-6|NA|NA|TRBV11-2
CASRVALQNSPLHF
TGTGCCAGCAGAGTGGCCCTCCAGAATTCACCCCTCCACTTT
>TRBJ2-5|once|TRBD1|TRBV7-9
CASNYPLGTVQETQYF
TGTGCCAGCAACTACCCCCTCGGGACAGTACAAGAGACCCAGTACTTC
>TRBJ2-7|NA|TRBD1|TRBV18
CASSPAGDRMDF
TGTGCCAGCTCACCGGCAGGGGACAGAATGGACTTC
>TRBJ1-1|NA|NA|TRBV12-3/TRBV12-4
CASSPSYEAFF
TGTGCCAGCAGTCCCTCTTATGAAGCTTTCTTT
>TRBJ2-7|once|TRBD1|TRBV7-8
CASSFSIQGAREQYF
TGTGCCAGCAGCTTTTCAATTCAGGGGGCTCGGGAGCAGTACTTC
>TRBJ2-5|few|TRBD2|TRBV27
CASSLSSGRQETQYF
TGTGCCAGCAGTTTATCTAGCGGGAGACAAGAGACCCAGTACTTC
>TRBJ1-3|NA|NA|TRBV9
CASSVSGQGNTIYF
TGTGCCAGCAGCGTATCAGGACAGGGAAACACCATATATTTT
>TRBJ2-7|NA|TRBD1|TRBV3-1/TRBV3-2
CASSQGTAENYEQYF
TGTGCCAGCAGCCAGGGGACAGCGGAGAACTACGAGCAGTACTTC